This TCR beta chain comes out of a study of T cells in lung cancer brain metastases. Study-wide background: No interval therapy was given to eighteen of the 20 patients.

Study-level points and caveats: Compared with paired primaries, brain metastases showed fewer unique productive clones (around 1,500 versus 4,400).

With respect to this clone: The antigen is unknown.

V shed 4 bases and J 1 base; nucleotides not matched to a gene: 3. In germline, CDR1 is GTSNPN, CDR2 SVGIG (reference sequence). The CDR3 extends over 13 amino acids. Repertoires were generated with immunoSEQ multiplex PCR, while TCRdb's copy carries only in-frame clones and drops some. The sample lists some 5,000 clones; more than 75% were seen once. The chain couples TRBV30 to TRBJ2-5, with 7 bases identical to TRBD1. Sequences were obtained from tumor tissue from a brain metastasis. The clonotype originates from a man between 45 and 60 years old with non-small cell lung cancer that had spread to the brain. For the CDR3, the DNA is TGTGCCTGGAAGGGACAGTTCCAAGAGACCCAGTACTTC. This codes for CAWKGQFQETQYF.